This TCR beta chain was identified during a study of PD-1 blockade in classical Hodgkin lymphoma. Study-wide findings and caveats: Researchers reported that CD4+ TCR diversity, though not CD8+, rose significantly by C4D1.

On this clone: The target antigen is unknown.

Assay: immunoSEQ multiplex PCR; the TCRdb copy retains only in-frame clones and omits some. The sample comprises tens of thousands of clones, around 70% of which are singletons, and around 3% rests with the top ten. All trial patients relapsed after autologous stem cell transplantation. The receptor comes from a human donor with classical Hodgkin lymphoma. Here the sequenced sample was peripheral blood mononuclear cells (PBMCs), taken before the second cycle of nivolumab.

The CDR3: CASSLRKRGLQETQYF. CDR3 nucleotides: TGTGCCAGCAGCTTGAGGAAGCGGGGGCTCCAAGAGACCCAGTACTTC. The rearrangement uses TRBV5-6 and TRBJ2-5, with 8 bases that match TRBD2. Trimming at V came to 1 base and at J to 1 base, leaving 6 bases not matched to a gene. This CDR3 region has 16 residues. Germline V gives CDR1 SGHDT, CDR2 YYEEEE.